A single sample is the source of the 5 T cell receptor beta chains below, sequenced in a study of shared clonotypes between healthy human individuals. Terminally differentiated effector memory CD45RA+ cells were excluded by CCR7 positive selection of CD45RO-negative cells. Sequencing used immunoSEQ multiplex PCR; TCRdb keeps in-frame clones, though not all of them. The sample yields 800,000 or so clones, 96% seen once. The sample comprised naive CD8+ T cells sorted from blood. Receptors were obtained from a man under 40 in good health.

The chain employs TRBV7-9 and TRBJ2-4; D might be TRBD1 (6 bases). The CDR3 is made up of 15 amino acids. Trimming removed 5 bases at V and 4 bases at J, with 15 bases between. Germline V gene lookup returns CDR1 SEHNR and CDR2 FQNEAQ (reference sequence). CDR3 nucleotides: TGTGCCAGCAGCGCCCCGGGACAAACTAAAAACATTCAGTACTTC. It specifies CASSAPGQTKNIQYF. Full variable domain (outside the CDR3, taken from reference TRBV7-9 and TRBJ2-4): DTGVSQNPRHKITKRGQNVTFRCDPISEHNRLYWYRQTLGQGPEFLTYFQNEAQLEKSRLLSDRFSAERPKGSFSTLEIQRTEQGDSAMYLCASSAPGQTKNIQYFGAGTRLSVL.

V is TRBV19 and J is TRBJ2-7; TRBD2 agrees at 8 bases. CDR1 is LNHDA, CDR2 SQIVND, per germline (reference sequence). The CDR3 sequence is 14 residues long. The J segment lost 5 bases and the V segment lost 6 bases, leaving 9 bases of the junction unmatched. The CDR3 region is CASSPAGDVHEQYF. CDR3 in DNA: TGTGCCAGTAGCCCAGCGGGAGATGTCCACGAGCAGTACTTC.

The J gene is TRBJ2-3, the V gene TRBV27; a weak D match, TRBD1 (5 bases). V was cut by 7 bases and J by 0 bases, with 11 bases left in between. CDR1 is MNHEY and CDR2 is SMNVEV in the germline V gene (reference sequence). This CDR3 has 14 residues. This CDR3 reads CASILGVSTDTQYF. The CDR3 coding sequence is TGTGCCAGCATCTTAGGGGTCAGCACAGATACGCAGTATTTT.

The rearrangement joins TRBV10-2 to TRBJ2-2, with TRBD1 matching over 8 bases. Looked up from germline, CDR1 is WSHSY and CDR2 is SAAADI. The junction had 4 bases not matched to a gene; V was cut back by 0 bases and J by 7 bases. The CDR3 contains 15 residues. The CDR3 nucleotides read TGCGCCAGCAGTGAGTCGGCAGGGGGCAGCGGGGAGCTGTTTTTT. It yields the protein CASSESAGGSGELFF.

This chain uses TRBV4-1 with TRBJ2-2; tentatively, D is TRBD1 (5 bases). The CDR3 is 15 residues long. Germline V gene data show CDR1 as MGHRA and CDR2 as YSYEKL. V was pared by 2 bases and J by 2 bases, with 9 bases between. The CDR3 here is CASSQFTGNTGELFF. DNA of the CDR3: TGCGCCAGCAGCCAATTCACAGGCAACACCGGGGAGCTGTTTTTT.